One sample yielded the 15 T cell receptor beta chains listed below, sequenced in a study of beta chain features in type 1 diabetes. Expressed TCRB transcripts were sequenced because the isolated RNA had all been reverse transcribed beforehand. Produced via immunoSEQ multiplex PCR; TCRdb's table is partial and in-frame only. The sample records under 20,000 clones, about 40% being singletons. The sequenced material came from stem cell memory CD4+ T cells from blood. The receptors were gathered from a woman aged 40 to 55 in good health.

The chain is built from TRBV6-5 and TRBJ2-2; D is ambiguous. The CDR3 is 14 amino acids. V shed 8 bases and J shed 4 bases, with 14 bases lying between them. Germline-derived CDR1 and CDR2 are MNHEY and SVGAGI. The CDR3 reads CASRPFVATGELFF. CDR3 DNA: TGTGCCAGCCGCCCTTTTGTGGCCACCGGGGAGCTGTTTTTT.

Concerning this clone itself: The germline gene is not matched at one end of the junction; a read error may be the cause. V and J are TRBV6-5 and TRBJ1-6; 10 bases fit TRBD1. From germline, CDR1 is MNHEY and CDR2 SVGAGI. The CDR3 has 14 residues. The CDR3 DNA is TGTGCCATCAGTGAGGGACAGGGGAATTCACCCCTCCACTTT. Translation gives CAISEGQGNSPLHF.

The chain links TRBV19 to TRBJ1-4; TRBD1 matches at 8 bases. Germline V gene lookup returns CDR1 LNHDA and CDR2 SQIVND (reference sequence). V lost 10 bases to trimming and J lost 3 bases; unmatched junction nucleotides: 10. The CDR3 covers 15 residues. DNA of the CDR3: TGTGCCACCCAACCGGGCAGGGGGCCTAATGAAAAACTGTTTTTT. Translating gives CATQPGRGPNEKLFF. The entire variable domain, with the rest obtained from reference TRBV19 and TRBJ1-4, is as follows: DGGITQSPKYLFRKEGQNVTLSCEQNLNHDAMYWYRQDPGQGLRLIYYSQIVNDFQKGDIAEGYSVSREKKESFPLTVTSAQKNPTAFYLCATQPGRGPNEKLFFGSGTQLSVL.

This clone came up a few times. This rearrangement joins TRBV9 to TRBJ2-1, with D perhaps matching TRBD1 (5 bases). CDR3 length: 16 amino acids. Germline CDR1 and CDR2: SGDLS and YYNGEE. Trimming removed 1 base from V and 4 bases from J, with 15 bases in between. The chain's CDR3 is CASSVQGLTSYNEQFF. The DNA for the CDR3 is TGTGCCAGCAGCGTACAGGGCCTCACGTCATACAATGAGCAGTTCTTC.

This chain connects TRBV2 to TRBJ2-3, with D uncertain. CDR3 length: 13 amino acids. V was clipped by 6 bases and J by 4 bases, with 11 bases between them. The V gene's germline CDR1 is SNHLY and CDR2 FYNNEI. The CDR3 nucleotides are TGTGCCAGCAGCCGGAACAGAGCAGATACGCAGTATTTT. The encoded protein is CASSRNRADTQYF.

This clone has a handful of counts. The DNA is left out, because the CDR3 cannot be placed on it with certainty; the CDR3 is given as TCRdb lists it. Distinct nucleotide sequences in the sample also encode this CDR3. The chain has TRBV7-9 and TRBJ2-6; the D call in the table, TRBD1, was not verified against the DNA. Inclusive of both ends, the CDR3 amounts to 18 amino acids. The germline gives CDR1 SEHNR, CDR2 FQNEAQ (reference sequence). The chain's CDR3 is CASRKFGTGASGANVLTF.

This clone was detected only a few times. The chain links TRBV7-6 to TRBJ2-2; 8 nucleotides align to TRBD2. The CDR3 is 15 residues long. J lost 3 bases, V lost 7 bases, and 7 bases had no gene match. Germline-derived CDR1 and CDR2 are SGHVS and FNYEAQ. The CDR3 is CASTRGLGDTGELFF. The CDR3 bases are TGTGCCAGCACCCGGGGACTAGGGGACACCGGGGAGCTGTTTTTT.

The chain couples TRBV5-1 to TRBJ1-1; D is perhaps TRBD1 (5 bases). V shed 5 bases and J shed 3 bases, with 14 bases lying between them. Germline CDR1 is SGHRS and CDR2 is YFSETQ. This CDR3 is built from 14 residues. In DNA form, the CDR3 reads TGCGCCAGCAGTTGGGGGGTATTAGACACTGAAGCTTTCTTT. Residues: CASSWGVLDTEAFF. Full variable domain (outside the CDR3, taken from reference TRBV5-1 and TRBJ1-1): KAGVTQTPRYLIKTRGQQVTLSCSPISGHRSVSWYQQTPGQGLQFLFEYFSETQRNKGNFPGRFSGRQFSNSRSEMNVSTLELGDSALYLCASSWGVLDTEAFFGQGTRLTVV.

The chain recombines TRBV19 with TRBJ1-1; TRBD1 is a possible D gene (5 bases). Germline V gene lookup returns CDR1 LNHDA and CDR2 SQIVND (reference sequence). V shed 7 bases and J shed 5 bases, with 14 bases lying between them. CDR3 length equals 13 residues. The CDR3 nucleotides are TGTGCCAGTAAAAGGAGGGGTGGGACTGAAGCTTTCTTT. The encoded protein is CASKRRGGTEAFF.

Points on this clone: A junction end diverges from the germline sequence, so it may reflect a read error. V usage is TRBV5-5 and J usage is TRBJ2-3; tentatively, D is TRBD2 (7 bases). Germline CDR1 and CDR2: SGHKS and YYEKEE (reference sequence). The CDR3 runs to 16 residues. The CDR3 sequence: CASNLRWGGLADTQYF. Written as DNA, the CDR3 is TGTGCCAGCAACTTGAGATGGGGGGGCCTCGCAGATACGCAGTATTTT. The entire variable domain, with the rest obtained from reference TRBV5-5 and TRBJ2-3, is as follows: DAGVTQSPTHLIKTRGQQVTLRCSPISGHKSVSWYQQVLGQGPQFIFQYYEKEERGRGNFPDRFSARQFPNYSSELNVNALLLGDSALYLCASNLRWGGLADTQYFGPGTRLTVL.

This clone appeared a few times. The V gene is TRBV9, the J gene TRBJ1-3, with 7 bases matching TRBD1. Germline values: CDR1 SGDLS, CDR2 YYNGEE. The V gene end was trimmed by 4 bases and the J gene end by 7 bases; junction bases not matched to a gene: 5. This CDR3 spans 13 amino acids. The CDR3: CASSSSRGNTIYF. CDR3 coding DNA: TGTGCCAGCAGCTCGTCCAGGGGGAACACCATATATTTT.

This clone occurred a few times. The chain employs TRBV5-1 and TRBJ2-7, with no clear D. The CDR3 totals 11 residues. From germline, CDR1 is SGHRS and CDR2 YFSETQ. Trimming stripped 3 bases from V and 4 bases from J, with 5 bases between. In nucleotides, the CDR3 is TGCGCCAGCAGCTCTAAATACGAGCAGTACTTC. Its protein product is CASSSKYEQYF.

V usage is TRBV7-8 and J usage is TRBJ1-6, with 8 bases aligning to TRBD1. CDR3 length: 16 residues. J gave up 7 bases and V 5 bases, and 10 bases lay outside the gene matches. Germline assignment: CDR1 SGHVS and CDR2 FQNEAQ. The chain's CDR3 is CASSRPRTGSNSPLHF. The CDR3 DNA reads TGTGCCAGCAGCCGGCCCCGGACAGGGTCGAATTCACCCCTCCACTTT. Looking up the rest from reference TRBV7-8 and TRBJ1-6 gives the full variable domain: GAGVSQSPRYKVAKRGQDVALRCDPISGHVSLFWYQQALGQGPEFLTYFQNEAQLDKSGLPSDRFFAERPEGSVSTLKIQRTQQEDSAVYLCASSRPRTGSNSPLHFGNGTRLTVT.

This sequence joins TRBV7-9 and TRBJ1-1, with D hard to call. V gave up 4 bases and J gave up 7 bases, with 16 bases separating them. Germline V gives CDR1 SEHNR, CDR2 FQNEAQ (reference sequence). This CDR3 spans 14 amino acids. CDR3 amino acids: CASSSRFDTLEAFF. In DNA, the CDR3 is TGTGCCAGCAGCTCCCGATTTGACACCCTTGAAGCTTTCTTT.

The J gene is TRBJ2-7, the V gene TRBV5-4, with D perhaps TRBD2 (5 bases). Trimming shortened V by 1 base and J by 7 bases, and 15 bases separated the two germline ends. The CDR3 loop spans 14 amino acids. CDR1 is SGHNT and CDR2 is YYREEE in the germline V gene (reference sequence). The CDR3, as DNA: TGTGCCAGCAGCTTGATCCAGCGGACGGAAGAGCAGTACTTC. Its translation: CASSLIQRTEEQYF.